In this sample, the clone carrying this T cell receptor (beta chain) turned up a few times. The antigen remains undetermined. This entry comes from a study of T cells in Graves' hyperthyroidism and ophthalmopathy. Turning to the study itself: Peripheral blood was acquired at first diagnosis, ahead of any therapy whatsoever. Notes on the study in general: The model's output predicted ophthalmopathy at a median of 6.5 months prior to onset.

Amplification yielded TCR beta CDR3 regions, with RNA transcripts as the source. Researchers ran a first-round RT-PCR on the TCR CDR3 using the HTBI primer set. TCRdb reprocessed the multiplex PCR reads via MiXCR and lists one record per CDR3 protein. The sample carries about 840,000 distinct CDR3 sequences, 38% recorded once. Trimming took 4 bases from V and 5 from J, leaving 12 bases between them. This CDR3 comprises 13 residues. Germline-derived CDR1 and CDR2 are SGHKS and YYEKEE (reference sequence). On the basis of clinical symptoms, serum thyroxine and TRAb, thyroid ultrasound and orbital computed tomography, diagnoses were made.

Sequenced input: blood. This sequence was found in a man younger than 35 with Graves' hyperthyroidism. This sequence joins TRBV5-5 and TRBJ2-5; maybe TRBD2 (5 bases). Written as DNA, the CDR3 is TGTGCCAGCAGCCATACTAGAAAGGAGACCCAGTACTTC. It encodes CASSHTRKETQYF.